Sequencing of this T cell receptor beta chain was carried out in a study of blood T cell repertoires in COVID-19. Study overall: Whether acute or convalescent, the COVID-19 samples came from the United States, Italy and Spain. Sources were T cells, B-cell-depleted T cells, or PBMCs; the material itself was cDNA or gDNA.

Original handling: By means of reference gene primer amplification, nucleated cell counts were estimated. Here immunoSEQ multiplex PCR was the method, and the copy in TCRdb shows in-frame clones only, minus some. V and J calls and clone size are copied from that table; D and trimming were computed from the DNA. The sample lists about 170,000 clones; approximately 81% were seen once. Germline V gene lookup returns CDR1 LGHNT and CDR2 FRNRAP. CDR3 length: 15 amino acids. Trimming removed 4 bases at V and 11 bases at J, with 21 bases between. This TCR came from a woman aged 80 or over with active or convalescent COVID-19. Sequenced input: peripheral blood. V usage is TRBV12-5 and J usage is TRBJ1-5, with D maybe TRBD1 (5 bases). CDR3 in DNA: TGTGCTAGTGGTTCCCGGGGGACCCTAGCAGGGACCCAGCATTTT. As protein: CASGSRGTLAGTQHF. Supplemented by reference TRBV12-5 and TRBJ1-5, the full variable domain reads DARVTQTPRHKVTEMGQEVTMRCQPILGHNTVFWYRQTMMQGLELLAYFRNRAPLDDSGMPKDRFSAEMPDATLATLKIQPSEPRDSAVYFCASGSRGTLAGTQHFGDGTRLSIL.